What follows is one TCR beta chain and its context. In the original analysis: Amplification with reference gene primers provided the estimates of nucleated cell counts. Only in-frame clones appear in the TCRdb table, and some are missing; sequencing was by immunoSEQ multiplex PCR. V and J calls and clone size are given by that table; D and trimming were obtained from the DNA. The sample lists roughly 240,000 clones, approximately 85% occurring once. The data were taken from a study of blood T cell repertoires in COVID-19. Cohorts were assigned according to the clinical history that participants reported. This TCR came from a woman in her forties or fifties with acute COVID-19. The sequenced sample was PBMCs or T cells enriched from blood (not recorded which).

The CDR3 DNA reads TGTGCTAGTGGTTTGGAACAAGTCGCCTATTCACCCCTCCACTTT. Translation gives CASGLEQVAYSPLHF. V gene TRBV12-5 combines with J gene TRBJ1-6; D remains ambiguous. Germline assignment: CDR1 LGHNT and CDR2 FRNRAP. This CDR3 has 15 residues. V shed 1 base and J shed 8 bases, with 12 bases lying between them.